This T cell receptor beta chain was captured in a study of persistence of HIV-infected CD4 T cells. Study conclusions and caveats: Antigen-responding cells were enriched for degenerate expanded CDR3beta sequences.

Cells were stimulated with overlapping HIV-1 Gag 15-mer peptides. Sorted nonresponding memory CD4+ T cells were CD40L-negative, CD69-negative, CD45RO-high. Before stimulation, PBMCs underwent CD8+ T cell depletion. The immunoSEQ assay was version 4, run in survey mode. Each sample used up to 1 ug genomic DNA diluted to 10 ng/uL. TCRdb's copy holds only in-frame clones and misses some; the assay was immunoSEQ multiplex PCR. The sample includes some 37,000 clones, 75% to 85% of them seen just once. V shed 3 bases, J shed 4 bases, and the junction held 8 bases outside the gene matches. Germline V gives CDR1 SGHRS, CDR2 YFSETQ. The CDR3 sequence is 16 residues long. On this clone: Its target is unknown.

Sequences were derived from cultured CD4+ T cells from PBMCs, sampled from a patient who received antiretroviral therapy. The chain uses TRBV5-1 and TRBJ2-1; 9 bases agree with TRBD2. The TCR was taken from an adult with HIV. The donor label of this sample is uncertain. The DNA of the CDR3 is TGCGCCAGCAGCTCTAGCCTAGCGGGGCGATACAATGAGCAGTTCTTC. It yields the protein CASSSSLAGRYNEQFF.